What follows is one T cell receptor (beta chain) and its context. This specimen comes from a study of T cell responses to AZD1222 COVID-19 vaccine. Study overall: Samples with a second dose at about 4 or about 12 weeks were pooled together.

CDR1 MNHEY and CDR2 SMNVEV come from the germline V gene (reference sequence). V was trimmed by 2 bases and J by 1 base, leaving 5 bases between them. The CDR3 loop spans 13 amino acids. TCRdb keeps only in-frame clones here, not all; method: immunoSEQ multiplex PCR. The sample lists 150,000 to 200,000 clones, about 92% occurring once. The sequence was collected from an adult in good health. Here the sequenced sample was peripheral blood, taken on day 0 of AZD1222 vaccination. The rearrangement links TRBV27 to TRBJ1-1, with no clear D. In DNA form, the CDR3 reads TGTGCCAGCAGTTTAATAGGGAACACTGAAGCTTTCTTT. Amino acids: CASSLIGNTEAFF.